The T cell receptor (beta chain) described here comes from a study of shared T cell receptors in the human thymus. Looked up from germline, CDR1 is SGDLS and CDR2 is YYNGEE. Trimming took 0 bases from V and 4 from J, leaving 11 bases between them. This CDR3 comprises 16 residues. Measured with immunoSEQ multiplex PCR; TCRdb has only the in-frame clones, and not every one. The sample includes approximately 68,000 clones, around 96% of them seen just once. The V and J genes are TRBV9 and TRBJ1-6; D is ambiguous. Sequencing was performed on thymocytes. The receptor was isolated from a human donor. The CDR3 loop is CASSVDMRDYNSPLHF. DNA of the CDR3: TGTGCCAGCAGCGTAGATATGCGAGATTATAATTCACCCCTCCACTTT.